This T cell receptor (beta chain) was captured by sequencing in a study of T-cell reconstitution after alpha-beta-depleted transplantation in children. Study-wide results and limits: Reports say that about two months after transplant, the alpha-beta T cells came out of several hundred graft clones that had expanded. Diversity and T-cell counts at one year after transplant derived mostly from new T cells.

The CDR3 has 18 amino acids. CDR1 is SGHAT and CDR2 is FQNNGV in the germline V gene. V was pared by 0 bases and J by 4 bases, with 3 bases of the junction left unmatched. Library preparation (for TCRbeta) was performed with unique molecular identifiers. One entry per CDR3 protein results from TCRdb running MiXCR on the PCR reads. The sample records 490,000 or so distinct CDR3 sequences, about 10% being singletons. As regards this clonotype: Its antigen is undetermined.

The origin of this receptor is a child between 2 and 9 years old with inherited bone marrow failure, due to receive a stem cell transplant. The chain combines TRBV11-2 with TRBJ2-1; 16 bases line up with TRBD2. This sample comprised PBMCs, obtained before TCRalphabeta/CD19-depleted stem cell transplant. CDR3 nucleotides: TGTGCCAGCAGCTTAGAGGGACTAGCGGGAGGGCCGTACAATGAGCAGTTCTTC. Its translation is CASSLEGLAGGPYNEQFF. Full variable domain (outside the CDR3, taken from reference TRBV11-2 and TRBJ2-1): EAGVAQSPRYKIIEKRQSVAFWCNPISGHATLYWYQQILGQGPKLLIQFQNNGVVDDSQLPKDRFSAERLKGVDSTLKIQPAKLEDSAVYLCASSLEGLAGGPYNEQFFGPGTRLTVL.